The T cell receptor beta chain under discussion was sequenced for a study of response to subunit inactivated influenza vaccine. In TCRdb, the RT-PCR reads were re-called with MiXCR into one record per CDR3 protein. Here the sample spans more than 450,000 distinct CDR3 sequences, over 9% being singletons. Germline CDR1 LGHNA, CDR2 YNFKEQ. V dropped 6 bases and J dropped 4 bases, with 15 bases sitting between them. The length of the CDR3 is 15 residues. These same records also appear under a second study, on T cells expressing NK-cell markers. That paper states: What made the TCR beta cDNA was 5'RACE template switching with UMIs.

The rearrangement uses TRBV4-2 and TRBJ2-2, with unresolved D. The material was PBMCs from blood, obtained on the day of vaccination. The TCR comes from a man aged 45-60 years who received an inactivated influenza vaccine. CDR3 residues: CASRGYGQSTGELFF. The CDR3 coding sequence is TGTGCCAGCAGGGGATACGGCCAGAGCACCGGGGAGCTGTTTTTT.